One and the same sample provided the 22 T cell receptor beta chains below, sequenced in a study of cytomegalovirus exposure and HLA in healthy donors. The primer mix had 60 Vbeta and 13 Jbeta primers. Measured with immunoSEQ multiplex PCR; TCRdb has only the in-frame clones, and not every one. This sample has under 130,000 clones, with roughly 77% found just once. The sample was PBMCs. The receptors shown here come from a woman between 18 and 29 years old in good health and CMV-seropositive.

The rearrangement links TRBV5-1 to TRBJ1-2; D perhaps matches TRBD1 (6 bases). This CDR3 region has 18 residues. Germline CDR1 SGHRS, CDR2 YFSETQ. Trimming shortened V by 1 base and J by 4 bases, and 23 bases separated the two germline ends. The CDR3 protein is CASSLYLGTPTFAYGYTF. CDR3 nucleotide sequence: TGCGCCAGCAGCTTGTACCTCGGGACACCAACGTTTGCCTATGGCTACACCTTC. Using reference TRBV5-1 and TRBJ1-2 for the parts outside the CDR3, the full variable domain is KAGVTQTPRYLIKTRGQQVTLSCSPISGHRSVSWYQQTPGQGLQFLFEYFSETQRNKGNFPGRFSGRQFSNSRSEMNVSTLELGDSALYLCASSLYLGTPTFAYGYTFGSGTRLTVV.

This sequence joins TRBV28 and TRBJ2-1; 7 bases are shared with TRBD2. Per germline, CDR1 MDHEN and CDR2 SYDVKM. Trimming cost V 7 bases and J 0 bases; bases outside gene matches: 6. This CDR3 spans 15 amino acids. CDR3 bases: TGTGCCAGCACGAAAATAGCGGGCTCCTACAATGAGCAGTTCTTC. Translated, it gives CASTKIAGSYNEQFF.

This clone occurred a few times. The chain has TRBV20-1 and TRBJ1-5; D is perhaps TRBD1 (5 bases). Germline V CDR1 and CDR2: DFQATT, SNEGSKA (reference sequence). This CDR3 contains 11 residues. Trimming cost V 6 bases and J 6 bases, with 9 bases left between them. CDR3 amino acids: CSARVGQPQHF. Here the CDR3 DNA reads TGCAGTGCCAGGGTGGGTCAGCCCCAGCATTTT.

This chain connects TRBV10-2 to TRBJ1-1, with 11 bases matching TRBD1. The CDR3 length is 15 residues. J lost 4 bases, V lost 6 bases, and 7 bases had no gene match. Per the germline V gene, CDR1 is WSHSY and CDR2 is SAAADI. In DNA form, the CDR3 reads TGCGCCAGCAGCCAAACCGGGACAGGGGGCACTGAAGCTTTCTTT. Translation gives CASSQTGTGGTEAFF.

This clone was found a few times. The J gene is TRBJ1-6, the V gene TRBV13, with TRBD1 matching over 7 bases. In germline, CDR1 is PRHDT, CDR2 FYEKMQ (reference sequence). With 2 bases clipped from V and 10 bases from J, the junction kept 17 bases outside the gene matches. The length of the CDR3 is 18 residues. This CDR3 is CASSLRDRGVSSGSPLHF. CDR3 DNA: TGTGCCAGCAGCTTACGGGACAGAGGGGTTAGTAGTGGGTCACCCCTCCACTTT.

The V and J genes are TRBV5-1 and TRBJ2-2; 8 bases are shared with TRBD2. Trimming at V came to 4 bases and at J to 2 bases, leaving 7 bases not matched to a gene. Germline CDR1 SGHRS, CDR2 YFSETQ. This CDR3 has 16 residues. CDR3 loop: CASSGLSGANTGELFF. CDR3 DNA: TGCGCCAGCAGCGGGCTTAGCGGGGCAAACACCGGGGAGCTGTTTTTT.

The chain carries TRBV19 and TRBJ1-5; 8 nucleotides match TRBD1. After removal of 8 bases from V and 7 bases from J, the junction contained 7 bases not matched to a gene. Germline CDR1 and CDR2: LNHDA and SQIVND (reference sequence). CDR3 length: 13 amino acids. The DNA for the CDR3 is TGTGCCAGTGACGTGGACAGGGCACAGCCCCAGCATTTT. Protein sequence: CASDVDRAQPQHF.

This chain links TRBV9 with TRBJ1-1; D ambiguous. The CDR3 runs 14 residues. Trimming stripped 0 bases from V and 0 bases from J, with 6 bases between. Germline V gene data show CDR1 as SGDLS and CDR2 as YYNGEE. The CDR3 DNA reads as TGTGCCAGCAGCGTAGTAACGGTGAACACTGAAGCTTTCTTT. As protein: CASSVVTVNTEAFF.

This chain connects TRBV6-5 to TRBJ2-3; D is perhaps TRBD2 (6 bases). The V gene's germline CDR1 is MNHEY and CDR2 SVGAGI. Trimming removed 0 bases from V and 0 bases from J, with 7 bases in between. The CDR3 is 15 amino acids. For the CDR3, the DNA is TGTGCCAGCAGTTACTCAGGGACTAGCACAGATACGCAGTATTTT. This encodes CASSYSGTSTDTQYF.

The rearrangement links TRBV19 to TRBJ1-1, with 7 bases lining up with TRBD1. From germline, CDR1 is LNHDA and CDR2 SQIVND (reference sequence). The CDR3 is 14 residues long. The junction had 4 bases not matched to a gene; V was cut back by 5 bases and J by 1 base. CDR3 nucleotides: TGTGCCAGTAGTCGGGGACAGACGAACACTGAAGCTTTCTTT. Its protein product is CASSRGQTNTEAFF.

The rearrangement joins TRBV5-1 to TRBJ2-7; 10 bases map to TRBD1. Germline loops: CDR1 SGHRS, CDR2 YFSETQ. V gave up 7 bases and J gave up 5 bases; unmatched junction bases: 9. The CDR3 contains 14 residues. In nucleotides, the CDR3 is TGCGCCAGCGGTCAACAGGGACAGGGGAACGAGCAGTACTTC. It yields the protein CASGQQGQGNEQYF.

The rearrangement links TRBV5-1 to TRBJ1-2; 9 bases fit TRBD1. The CDR3 extends over 17 amino acids. From germline, CDR1 is SGHRS and CDR2 YFSETQ. The junction had 13 bases not matched to a gene; V was cut back by 2 bases and J by 5 bases. CDR3 region: CASSFTGGSIHLYGYTF. CDR3 sequence (DNA): TGCGCCAGCAGCTTCACAGGGGGCTCGATTCACCTTTATGGCTACACCTTC.

The genes are TRBV7-3 and TRBJ2-1, with D tentatively TRBD2 (5 bases). This CDR3 spans 15 amino acids. Germline CDR1 and CDR2: SGHTA and FQGTGA. Trimming cost V 4 bases and J 0 bases, with 10 bases left between them. The CDR3 nucleotides read TGTGCCAGCAGCTCGCAGCGGAGCTCCTACAATGAGCAGTTCTTC. Protein sequence: CASSSQRSSYNEQFF.

This chain uses TRBV10-1 with TRBJ1-1; 7 bases map to TRBD1. Germline V gives CDR1 WNHNN, CDR2 SYGVQD (reference sequence). V was clipped by 6 bases and J by 2 bases; unmatched bases: 6. This CDR3 contains 14 residues. The CDR3, as DNA: TGCGCCAGCAGGGCCGGGACAGCAAACACTGAAGCTTTCTTT. Translation: CASRAGTANTEAFF.

This chain links TRBV2 with TRBJ1-4, with D tentatively TRBD1 (6 bases). The V end lost 7 bases, the J end lost 10 bases, and 22 bases lay between the germline ends. From germline, CDR1 is SNHLY and CDR2 FYNNEI. The CDR3 is 15 residues long. The CDR3 protein is CASTTLQGTMGKLFF. The DNA of the CDR3 is TGTGCCAGCACCACTTTACAGGGTACGATGGGAAAACTGTTTTTT.

The genes are TRBV5-1 and TRBJ1-3; D is unclear. In germline, CDR1 is SGHRS, CDR2 YFSETQ. The length of the CDR3 is 15 residues. V gave up 0 bases and J gave up 0 bases, with 7 bases separating them. CDR3 region: CASSLEQLSGNTIYF. The CDR3 DNA is TGCGCCAGCAGCTTGGAACAGCTCTCTGGAAACACCATATATTTT.

The V gene is TRBV19, the J gene TRBJ1-1; 8 positions match TRBD1. The V gene's germline CDR1 is LNHDA and CDR2 SQIVND (reference sequence). This CDR3 spans 14 amino acids. Trimming at V came to 5 bases and at J to 4 bases, leaving 6 bases not matched to a gene. CDR3 nucleotide sequence: TGTGCCAGTAGTGCGGACAGGGTTAGCACTGAAGCTTTCTTT. It specifies CASSADRVSTEAFF.

This clone was observed once. The chain uses TRBV7-9 and TRBJ1-2, with D perhaps matching TRBD1 (6 bases). This CDR3 region has 17 residues. V lost 1 base, J lost 4 bases, and 19 bases lay in between. Germline V lookup: CDR1 SEHNR, CDR2 FQNEAQ (reference sequence). CDR3 protein: CASSLEGGPTGSYGYTF. CDR3 nucleotide sequence: TGTGCCAGCAGCTTAGAAGGGGGTCCAACAGGCTCCTATGGCTACACCTTC.

The rearrangement uses TRBV5-1 and TRBJ1-1, with D hard to call. Per the germline V gene, CDR1 is SGHRS and CDR2 is YFSETQ. V lost 1 base, J lost 2 bases, and 9 bases lay in between. This CDR3 is 14 amino acids long. CDR3: CASSLPGLNTEAFF. In nucleotides, the CDR3 is TGCGCCAGCAGCTTGCCAGGCCTCAACACTGAAGCTTTCTTT.

V and J are TRBV9 and TRBJ2-1; 8 positions agree with TRBD1. The germline CDR1 and CDR2 sequences are SGDLS and YYNGEE. The V segment lost 2 bases and the J segment 8 bases; nucleotides outside the gene matches: 15. The length of the CDR3 is 17 residues. As DNA, the CDR3 is TGTGCCAGCAGCGTTCTTTCCGGGACAGGAGAGAACTATGAGCAGTTCTTC. Translating it yields CASSVLSGTGENYEQFF.

This chain links TRBV19 with TRBJ2-7, with D maybe TRBD2 (6 bases). Trimming took off 4 bases at V and 8 bases at J, with 9 bases between the two ends. Germline CDR1 is LNHDA and CDR2 is SQIVND (reference sequence). This CDR3 spans 11 amino acids. CDR3 DNA sequence: TGTGCCAGTAGTAGCGGGGAGAAGCAGTACTTC. Amino acids: CASSSGEKQYF.

The J gene is TRBJ1-3, the V gene TRBV7-2, with 7 nucleotides matching TRBD1. V lost 3 bases and J lost 8; bases outside the gene matches: 7. This CDR3 has 14 amino acids. Germline V gives CDR1 SGHTA, CDR2 FQGNSA. This CDR3 is CASSLRQGLDTIYF. For the CDR3, the DNA is TGTGCCAGCAGCTTGAGACAGGGCTTGGACACCATATATTTT.